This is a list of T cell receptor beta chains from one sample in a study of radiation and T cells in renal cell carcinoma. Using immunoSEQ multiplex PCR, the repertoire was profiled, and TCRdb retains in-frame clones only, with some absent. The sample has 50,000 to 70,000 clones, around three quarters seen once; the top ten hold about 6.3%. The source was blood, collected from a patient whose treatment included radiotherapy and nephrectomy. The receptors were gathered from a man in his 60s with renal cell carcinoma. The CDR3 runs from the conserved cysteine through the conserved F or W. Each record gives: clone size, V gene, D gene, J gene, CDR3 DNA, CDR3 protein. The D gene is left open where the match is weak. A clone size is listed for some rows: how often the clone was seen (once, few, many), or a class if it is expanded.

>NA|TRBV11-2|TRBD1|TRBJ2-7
TGTGCCAGCAACGACAGGGGCTCCTACGAGCAGTACTTC
CASNDRGSYEQYF
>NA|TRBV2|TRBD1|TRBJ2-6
TGTGCCAGCAGCCTAGAGGGGACAGGAGCCTCTGGGGCCAACGTCCTGACTTTC
CASSLEGTGASGANVLTF
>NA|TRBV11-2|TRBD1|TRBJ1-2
TGTGCCAGCAGCTCGCCAGGTCGGGACAGGGAACATGGCTACACCTTC
CASSSPGRDREHGYTF
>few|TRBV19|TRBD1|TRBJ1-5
TGTGCCAGTAGTACCCTGGGACAGGGGAAACAGCCCCAGCATTTT
CASSTLGQGKQPQHF
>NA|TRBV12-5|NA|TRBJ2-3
TGTGCTAGTGGTTTGTTGGAAACAGATACGCAGTATTTT
CASGLLETDTQYF
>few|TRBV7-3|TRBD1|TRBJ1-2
TGTGCCAGCAGCTTATCGGGACAGGGGGCGAGGGTCTATGGCTACACCTTC
CASSLSGQGARVYGYTF
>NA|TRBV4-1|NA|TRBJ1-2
TGCGCCAGCAGCCAAGATCCAGGAGCGGGGTATGGCTACACCTTC
CASSQDPGAGYGYTF
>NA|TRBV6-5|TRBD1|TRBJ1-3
TGTGCCAGCAGCCCAGGGGGAGTGGTAAACACCATATATTTT
CASSPGGVVNTIYF
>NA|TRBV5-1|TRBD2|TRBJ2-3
TGCGCCAGCAACCTGTGGGGGACTAGCGGGAGCCCAGATACGCAGTATTTT
CASNLWGTSGSPDTQYF
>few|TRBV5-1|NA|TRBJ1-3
TGCGCCAGCAGCCAAGACCTTGGGGAGTCAAACACCATATATTTT
CASSQDLGESNTIYF
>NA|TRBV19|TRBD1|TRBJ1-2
TGTGCCAGTAGTATACGGGACAGTAACTATGGCTACACCTTC
CASSIRDSNYGYTF
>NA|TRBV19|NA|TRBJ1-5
TGTGCCAGTAGTATTGTAGCGGCGGGCAATCAGCCCCAGCATTTT
CASSIVAAGNQPQHF
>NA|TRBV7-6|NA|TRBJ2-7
TGTGCCAACAGCTTACGGCAGGAGTTGACCTACGAGCAGTACTTC
CANSLRQELTYEQYF
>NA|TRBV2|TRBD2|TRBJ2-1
TGTGCCAGCAGCATACTAGCGGGAGAATGGAATGAGCAGTTCTTC
CASSILAGEWNEQFF
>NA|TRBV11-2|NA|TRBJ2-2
TGTGCCAGCAGCTTAGGGTACACCGGGGAGCTGTTTTTT
CASSLGYTGELFF
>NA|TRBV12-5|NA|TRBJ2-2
TGTGCTAGTGGTTTGGGACCGGGACATAGGACCGGGGAGCTGTTTTTT
CASGLGPGHRTGELFF
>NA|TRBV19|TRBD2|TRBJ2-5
TGTGCCAGTAGTACTCCTGCGGGGGTTGAGACCCAGTACTTC
CASSTPAGVETQYF
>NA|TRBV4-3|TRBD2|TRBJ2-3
TGCGCCAGCAGCCAGTACCCCGTAGCGGGGGGGTCCGGAAGCACAGATACGCAGTATTTT
CASSQYPVAGGSGSTDTQYF
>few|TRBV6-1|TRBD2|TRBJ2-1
TGTGCCAGCCTTCTAGCGGGGGCTTACAATGAGCAGTTCTTC
CASLLAGAYNEQFF
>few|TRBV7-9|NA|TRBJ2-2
TGTGCCAGCAGCTTGGGGTCCGGGGAGCTGTTTTTT
CASSLGSGELFF
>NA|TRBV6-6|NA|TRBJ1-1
TGTGCCAGCAGGCCCGGACCGACGAACACTGAAGCTTTCTTT
CASRPGPTNTEAFF
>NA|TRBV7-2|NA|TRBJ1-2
TGTGCCAGCAGCTTAGAGCCAGTCTATGGCTACACCTTC
CASSLEPVYGYTF
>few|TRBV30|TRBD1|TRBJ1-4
TGTGCCGGATCCGCCGGGACAGGGAATGAAAAACTGTTTTTT
CAGSAGTGNEKLFF
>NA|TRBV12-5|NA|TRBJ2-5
TGTGCTAGTGGTTTAGAGACGTACCAAGAGACCCAGTACTTC
CASGLETYQETQYF
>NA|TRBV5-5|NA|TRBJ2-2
TGTGCCAGCAGCTTGGTAGGTGGACGCGCGAACACCGGGGAGCTGTTTTTT
CASSLVGGRANTGELFF
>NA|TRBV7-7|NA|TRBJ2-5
TGTGCCAGCAGCTTTCGGCTTCGAGAGACCCAGTACTTC
CASSFRLRETQYF
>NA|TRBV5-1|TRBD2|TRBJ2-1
TGCGCCAGCAGCTCTAGCGGTCCCCGGCATGAGCAGTTCTTC
CASSSSGPRHEQFF
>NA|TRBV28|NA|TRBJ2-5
TGTGCCAGCAGTTTTGAGGGGTGGGCAGAGACCCAGTACTTC
CASSFEGWAETQYF